This T cell receptor (beta chain) was captured by sequencing in a study of identical twins. The CDR3 extends over 13 amino acids. V lost 7 bases to trimming and J lost 3 bases; unmatched junction nucleotides: 2. The germline V gene encodes CDR1 MNHNS and CDR2 SASEGT. TCRdb reprocessed the 5' RACE reads with MiXCR, giving one entry per CDR3 protein. The sample shows 1.5 million or so distinct CDR3 sequences, about 30% of them seen only once. This clonotype was sampled from a newborn girl in good health. V is TRBV6-1 and J is TRBJ2-1; TRBD2 matches at 8 bases. The sample comprised cord blood. The CDR3, as DNA: TGTGCCAGCACGGGGGGGTTCTACAATGAGCAGTTCTTC. This encodes CASTGGFYNEQFF.